A selection of T cell receptor beta chains follows, all from one sample in a study of blood T cell repertoires in COVID-19. Using immunoSEQ multiplex PCR, the repertoire was profiled, and TCRdb retains in-frame clones only, with some absent. This table holds approximately 440,000 clones, roughly 87% found once. The sequenced material came from PBMCs or T cells enriched from blood (not recorded which). The receptors come from a man in his late teens or twenties who had recovered from COVID-19. Each CDR3 is given with its conserved first and last residue. The order of the fields is clone size, J gene, D gene, V gene, CDR3 protein, CDR3 DNA. A D gene is named only where the DNA matches it firmly. Clone size is given for some rows only: seen once, a few or many times, or a class if the clone is expanded.

- TRBJ1-3 - TRBV11-3 CASSSQWGNTIYF TGTGCCAGCAGTTCCCAGTGGGGAAACACCATATATTTT
- TRBJ1-5 - TRBV4-2 CASSQGPRGQPQHF TGTGCCAGCAGCCAAGGTCCCAGGGGTCAGCCCCAGCATTTT
- TRBJ2-1 - TRBV5-5 CASSLGVADNNEQFF TGTGCCAGCAGCTTGGGAGTAGCGGATAACAATGAGCAGTTCTTC
- TRBJ1-1 - TRBV10-3 CAISDASTEAFF TGTGCCATCAGTGACGCTAGTACTGAAGCTTTCTTT
- TRBJ1-4 TRBD1 TRBV7-2 CASRPTGWGNEKLFF TGTGCCAGCAGGCCGACAGGGTGGGGGAATGAAAAACTGTTTTTT
- TRBJ1-6 TRBD1 TRBV27 CASLKDRVDSTLHF TGTGCCAGCTTAAAGGACAGGGTGGATTCGACCCTCCACTTT
- TRBJ1-1 - TRBV27 CAMNLGVNRQNTEAFF TGTGCCATGAACCTAGGGGTAAACAGACAAAACACTGAAGCTTTCTTT
- TRBJ1-5 TRBD1 TRBV7-9 CASSGTGVGQPQHF TGTGCCAGCAGCGGGACAGGGGTTGGGCAGCCCCAGCATTTT
few TRBJ2-1 TRBD1 TRBV19 CASSGLPGQTYNEQFF TGTGCCAGTAGTGGATTGCCGGGACAGACCTACAATGAGCAGTTCTTC
- TRBJ2-7 - TRBV28 CASSFPGAATSYEQYF TGTGCCAGCAGTTTCCCAGGGGCCGCCACCTCCTACGAGCAGTACTTC
- TRBJ2-1 TRBD2 TRBV5-1 CASSLRLAGQNEQFF TGCGCCAGCAGCTTGAGACTAGCGGGGCAGAATGAGCAGTTCTTC
- TRBJ1-3 - TRBV7-6 CASSPDDSSGNTIYF TGTGCCAGCAGCCCAGACGACAGCTCTGGAAACACCATATATTTT
few TRBJ1-5 TRBD1 TRBV2 CASSPGQGLLQPQHF TGTGCCAGCAGCCCAGGACAGGGGCTACTGCAGCCCCAGCATTTT
- TRBJ1-5 TRBD1 TRBV27 CASRLTGGNQPQHF TGTGCCAGCAGGCTAACAGGGGGCAATCAGCCCCAGCATTTT
- TRBJ2-1 - TRBV7-2 CASSRTSEQFF TGTGCCAGCAGCCGTACAAGTGAGCAGTTCTTC
- TRBJ2-7 TRBD2 TRBV2 CASSEVLAGTSYEQYF TGTGCCAGCAGTGAAGTTTTAGCGGGGACCTCCTACGAGCAGTACTTC
- TRBJ2-3 TRBD2 TRBV5-1 CASSSSGPRTDTQYF TGCGCCAGCAGCTCTAGCGGGCCCCGCACAGATACGCAGTATTTT
- TRBJ2-3 TRBD2 TRBV7-2 CASSLGPAGNADTQYF TGTGCCAGCAGCTTAGGTCCAGCGGGGAATGCAGATACGCAGTATTTT
- TRBJ2-5 - TRBV3-1/TRBV3-2 CASKVGTTKQETQYF TGTGCCAGCAAGGTTGGCACGACAAAGCAAGAGACCCAGTACTTC
- TRBJ1-6 TRBD1 TRBV28 CASSALQGYNSPLHF TGTGCCAGCAGTGCGCTACAGGGGTATAATTCACCCCTCCACTTT
- TRBJ2-5 - TRBV5-4 CASSPEAGRETQYF TGTGCCAGCAGTCCGGAGGCGGGGCGGGAGACCCAGTACTTC
once TRBJ1-1 - TRBV18 CASSPNSNSLMNTEAFF TGTGCCAGCTCACCGAACTCGAACAGTCTTATGAACACTGAAGCTTTCTTT
- TRBJ1-5 TRBD1 TRBV7-2 CASSLSRGNNQPQHF TGTGCCAGCAGCTTATCCAGGGGGAACAATCAGCCCCAGCATTTT
- TRBJ2-2 TRBD2 TRBV3-1/TRBV3-2 CASSPQWTSGGGRYTGELFF TGTGCCAGCAGCCCCCAATGGACTAGCGGGGGGGGTCGCTACACCGGGGAGCTGTTTTTT
- TRBJ2-7 TRBD1 TRBV28 CASSSPGQGTYEQYF TGTGCCAGCAGTTCGCCGGGACAGGGGACCTACGAGCAGTACTTC
- TRBJ1-6 TRBD1 TRBV27 CASSDRGGSPLHF TGTGCCAGCAGTGACAGGGGAGGGTCACCCCTCCACTTT